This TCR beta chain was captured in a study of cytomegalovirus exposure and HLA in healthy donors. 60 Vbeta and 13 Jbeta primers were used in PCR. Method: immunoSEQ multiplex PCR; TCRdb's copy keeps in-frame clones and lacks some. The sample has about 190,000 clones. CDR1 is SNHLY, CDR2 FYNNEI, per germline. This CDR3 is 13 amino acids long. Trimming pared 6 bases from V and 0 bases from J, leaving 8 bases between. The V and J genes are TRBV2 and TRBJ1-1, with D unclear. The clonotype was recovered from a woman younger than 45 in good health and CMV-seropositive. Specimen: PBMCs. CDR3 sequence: CASSRTLNTEAFF. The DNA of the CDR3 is TGTGCCAGCAGCCGTACACTGAACACTGAAGCTTTCTTT.